Listed here are 16 T cell receptor beta chains from one sample, sequenced in a study of blood T cell repertoires in COVID-19. Clones were sequenced by immunoSEQ multiplex PCR, and TCRdb holds only the in-frame ones, with some missing. Of approximately 280,000 clones in the sample, approximately 80% were seen once. Material for sequencing was PBMCs or T cells enriched from blood (not recorded which). The receptors originated from a middle-aged man who had been exposed to COVID-19.

Ten or more counts support this clone. The genes are TRBV29-1 and TRBJ1-3; the match to TRBD1 covers 9 bases. CDR1 is SQVTM and CDR2 is ANQGSEA in the germline V gene. The V segment lost 7 bases and the J segment 2 bases; nucleotides outside the gene matches: 6. This CDR3 has 14 residues. For the CDR3, the DNA is TGCAGCGATCTGGACAGGGGTGCTGGAAACACCATATATTTT. Residues: CSDLDRGAGNTIYF.

In its sample, this clone was seen a few times. V is TRBV12-5 and J is TRBJ1-5; D uncertain. The germline V gene has CDR1 LGHNT and CDR2 FRNRAP. CDR3 length equals 19 residues. With 0 bases removed from V and 2 bases from J, the gap between germline ends came to 20 bases. The CDR3, as DNA: TGTGCTAGTGGTTTGGTCGTCCGCGTTCTGGGAGTTGGCAATCAGCCCCAGCATTTT. Its translation is CASGLVVRVLGVGNQPQHF.

This chain joins TRBV12-3 or TRBV12-4 and TRBJ1-4; a weak D match, TRBD1 (6 bases). Trimming took off 7 bases at V and 8 bases at J, with 14 bases between the two ends. The CDR3 contains 13 residues. CDR3 loop: CASTDRMTEKLFF. The CDR3 DNA follows: TGTGCCAGCACAGACAGGATGACAGAAAAACTGTTTTTT.

This sequence joins TRBV5-6 and TRBJ1-6; a possible D gene is TRBD1 (5 bases). The CDR3 has 15 amino acids. The germline gives CDR1 SGHDT, CDR2 YYEEEE. V lost 1 base to trimming and J lost 9 bases, with 14 bases between them. CDR3 sequence: CASSLRQTVGSPLHF. The CDR3 nucleotides are TGTGCCAGCAGCTTGCGACAGACAGTGGGTTCACCCCTCCACTTT. Together with reference TRBV5-6 and TRBJ1-6, the CDR3 gives the full variable domain: DAGVTQSPTHLIKTRGQQVTLRCSPKSGHDTVSWYQQALGQGPQFIFQYYEEEERQRGNFPDRFSGHQFPNYSSELNVNALLLGDSALYLCASSLRQTVGSPLHFGNGTRLTVT.

The J gene is TRBJ2-7, the V gene TRBV4-2; D possibly corresponds to TRBD2 (6 bases). Germline loops: CDR1 LGHNA, CDR2 YNFKEQ. This CDR3 contains 14 residues. The V end was cut by 0 bases, the J end by 5 bases, with 11 bases between. This chain's CDR3 is CASSQEPGLDEQYF. The CDR3 bases are TGTGCCAGCAGCCAAGAGCCGGGACTTGACGAGCAGTACTTC.

The chain employs TRBV19 and TRBJ1-1, with 8 nucleotides matching TRBD1. Germline values: CDR1 LNHDA, CDR2 SQIVND (reference sequence). The CDR3 is 21 amino acids. V lost 7 bases to trimming and J lost 1 base; unmatched junction nucleotides: 26. The CDR3 loop reads CASIPLTGTGLNRVTNTEAFF. The CDR3 nucleotides read TGTGCCAGTATCCCCCTCACCGGGACAGGACTCAACCGGGTTACGAACACTGAAGCTTTCTTT.

The DNA of the CDR3 is TGCGCCAGCAGCCTTGGGGGACTAGTTTTTGATGAGCAGTTCTTC. Amino acids: CASSLGGLVFDEQFF. This rearrangement joins TRBV4-1 to TRBJ2-1; 8 nucleotides align to TRBD2. This CDR3 region has 15 residues. From germline, CDR1 is MGHRA and CDR2 YSYEKL. V lost 4 bases to trimming and J lost 8 bases; unmatched junction nucleotides: 10.

V and J are TRBV3-1 (or the pseudogene TRBV3-2) and TRBJ2-3, with D unclear. Trimming pared 1 base from V and 8 bases from J, leaving 7 bases between. From germline, CDR1 is LGHDT and CDR2 YNNKEL (reference sequence). The CDR3 totals 12 residues. This chain's CDR3 is CASSQVSGTQYF. For the CDR3, the DNA is TGTGCCAGCAGCCAAGTGTCAGGTACGCAGTATTTT.

V gene TRBV5-5 combines with J gene TRBJ1-2; D is uncertain. In germline, CDR1 is SGHKS, CDR2 YYEKEE (reference sequence). This CDR3 has 13 residues. V was cut by 1 base and J by 2 bases, with 6 bases left in between. The CDR3 sequence: CASSLTENYGYTF. CDR3 nucleotides: TGTGCCAGCAGCTTGACGGAGAACTATGGCTACACCTTC.

The chain links TRBV18 to TRBJ2-7, with 10 nucleotides matching TRBD1. This CDR3 has 14 residues. V trimming: 6 bases; J trimming: 4 bases; junction bases outside the gene matches: 6. Germline assignment: CDR1 KGHSH and CDR2 LQKENI. Written as DNA, the CDR3 is TGTGCCAGCTCCAAAGACAGGGGGCCTTACGAGCAGTACTTC. Amino acid sequence: CASSKDRGPYEQYF.

The genes are TRBV5-1 and TRBJ2-3, with D maybe TRBD2 (6 bases). Germline assignment: CDR1 SGHRS and CDR2 YFSETQ. This CDR3 is built from 13 residues. The V end lost 4 bases, the J end lost 6 bases, and 12 bases lay between the germline ends. CDR3 amino acids: CASSPRLVDTQYF. For the CDR3, the DNA is TGCGCCAGCAGCCCCCGACTAGTCGATACGCAGTATTTT.

This chain connects TRBV27 to TRBJ2-3; 9 bases map to TRBD2. The ends lost 7 bases at V and 4 bases at J; junction bases unmatched: 6. Germline CDR1 and CDR2: MNHEY and SMNVEV (reference sequence). CDR3 length: 14 amino acids. CDR3 protein: CASIAGVWADTQYF. CDR3 bases: TGTGCCAGCATAGCGGGAGTGTGGGCAGATACGCAGTATTTT.

This chain links TRBV7-3 with TRBJ1-1, with a possible D match to TRBD1 (5 bases). This CDR3 spans 13 amino acids. V was shortened by 5 bases and J by 9 bases, with 16 bases between the two germline ends. Germline lookup yields CDR1 SGHTA and CDR2 FQGTGA. CDR3 region: CASSPQEGLQAFF. Written as DNA, the CDR3 is TGTGCCAGCAGCCCCCAGGAGGGACTCCAAGCTTTCTTT.

V gene TRBV9 combines with J gene TRBJ1-5, with 8 nucleotides matching TRBD1. Germline V lookup: CDR1 SGDLS, CDR2 YYNGEE. V lost 3 bases, J lost 4 bases, and 3 bases stayed unmatched. The CDR3 length is 14 residues. This CDR3 reads CASSATGENQPQHF. CDR3 bases: TGTGCCAGCAGCGCGACAGGGGAAAATCAGCCCCAGCATTTT.

This clone appeared a few times. The chain has TRBV19 and TRBJ2-6, with TRBD1 matching over 7 bases. Germline V gene lookup returns CDR1 LNHDA and CDR2 SQIVND (reference sequence). Unmatched junction bases numbered 6, after V lost 7 bases and J lost 0 bases. This CDR3 has 16 residues. The CDR3, as DNA: TGTGCCAGTAAGGACAGGACCAACTCTGGGGCCAACGTCCTGACTTTC. Translated, it gives CASKDRTNSGANVLTF.

This chain uses TRBV25-1 with TRBJ1-1; D not resolved. The V and J ends lost 1 base and 1 base respectively, with 13 bases between them. The CDR3 consists of 16 residues. The germline gives CDR1 MGHDK, CDR2 SYGVNS. The CDR3 here is CASSEFTVGRNTEAFF. CDR3 coding DNA: TGTGCCAGCAGTGAATTCACAGTTGGTCGGAACACTGAAGCTTTCTTT.